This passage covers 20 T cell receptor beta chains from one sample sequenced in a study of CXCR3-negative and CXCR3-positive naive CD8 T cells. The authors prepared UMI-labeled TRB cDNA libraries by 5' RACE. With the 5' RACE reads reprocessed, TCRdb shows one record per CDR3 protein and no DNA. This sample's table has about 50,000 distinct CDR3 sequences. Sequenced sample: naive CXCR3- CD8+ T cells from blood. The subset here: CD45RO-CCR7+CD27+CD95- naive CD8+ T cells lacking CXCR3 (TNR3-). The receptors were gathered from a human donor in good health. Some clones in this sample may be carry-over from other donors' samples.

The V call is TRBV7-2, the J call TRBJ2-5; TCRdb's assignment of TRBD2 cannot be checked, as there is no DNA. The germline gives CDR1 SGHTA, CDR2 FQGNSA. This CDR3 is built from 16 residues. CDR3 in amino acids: CASSLIGGLVVETQYF.

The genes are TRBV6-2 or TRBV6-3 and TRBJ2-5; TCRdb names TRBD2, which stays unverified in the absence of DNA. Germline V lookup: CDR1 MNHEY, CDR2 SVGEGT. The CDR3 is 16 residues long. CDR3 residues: CASSYSLAGGQETQYF.

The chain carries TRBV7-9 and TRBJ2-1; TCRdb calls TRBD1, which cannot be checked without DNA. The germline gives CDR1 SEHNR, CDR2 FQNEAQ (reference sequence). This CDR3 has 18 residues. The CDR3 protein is CASSPPGTDLTPYNEQFF.

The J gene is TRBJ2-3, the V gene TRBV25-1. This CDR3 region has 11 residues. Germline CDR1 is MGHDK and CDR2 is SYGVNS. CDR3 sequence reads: CASRNTDTQYF.

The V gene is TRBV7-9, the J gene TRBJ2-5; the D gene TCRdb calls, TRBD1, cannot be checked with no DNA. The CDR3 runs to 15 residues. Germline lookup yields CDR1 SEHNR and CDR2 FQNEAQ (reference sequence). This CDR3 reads CASSLEPGHKETQYF.

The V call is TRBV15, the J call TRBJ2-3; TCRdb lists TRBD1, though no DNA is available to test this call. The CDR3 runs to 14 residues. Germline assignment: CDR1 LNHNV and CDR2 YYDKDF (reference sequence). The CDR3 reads CATSGRGGTDTQYF.

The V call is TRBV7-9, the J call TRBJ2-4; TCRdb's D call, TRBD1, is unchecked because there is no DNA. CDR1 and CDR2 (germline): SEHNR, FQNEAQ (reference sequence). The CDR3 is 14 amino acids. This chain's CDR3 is CASRNQGYENIQYF.

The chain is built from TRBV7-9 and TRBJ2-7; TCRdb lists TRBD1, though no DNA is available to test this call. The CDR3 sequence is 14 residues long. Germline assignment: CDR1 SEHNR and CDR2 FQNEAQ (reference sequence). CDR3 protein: CASSARDRDYEQYF.

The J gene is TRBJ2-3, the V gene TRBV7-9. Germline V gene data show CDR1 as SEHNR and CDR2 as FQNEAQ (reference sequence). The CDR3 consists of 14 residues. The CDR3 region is CASSLVGSRDTQYF.

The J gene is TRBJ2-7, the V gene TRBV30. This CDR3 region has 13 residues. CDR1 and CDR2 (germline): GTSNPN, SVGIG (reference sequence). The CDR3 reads CTWSHGRSYEQYF.

The CDR3 reads CASSLYEGIADTQYF. The V call is TRBV27, the J call TRBJ2-3; TCRdb's D call, TRBD1, is unchecked because there is no DNA. The germline V gene encodes CDR1 MNHEY and CDR2 SMNVEV (reference sequence). The CDR3 is 15 amino acids.

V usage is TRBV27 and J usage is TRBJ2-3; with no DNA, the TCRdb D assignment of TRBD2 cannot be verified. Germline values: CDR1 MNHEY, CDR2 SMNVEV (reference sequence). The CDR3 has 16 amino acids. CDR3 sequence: CASSLIAGGLTDTQYF.

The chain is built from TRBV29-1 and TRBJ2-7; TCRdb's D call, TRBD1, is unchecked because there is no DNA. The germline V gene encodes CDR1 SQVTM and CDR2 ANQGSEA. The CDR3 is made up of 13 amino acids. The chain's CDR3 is CSATGTGVVGQYF.

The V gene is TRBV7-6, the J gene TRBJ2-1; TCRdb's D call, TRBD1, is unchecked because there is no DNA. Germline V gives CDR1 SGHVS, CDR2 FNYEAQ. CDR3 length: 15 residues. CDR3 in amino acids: CASSLGWTEYNEQFF. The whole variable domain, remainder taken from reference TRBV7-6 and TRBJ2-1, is GAGVSQSPRYKVTKRGQDVALRCDPISGHVSLYWYRQALGQGPEFLTYFNYEAQQDKSGLPNDRFSAERPEGSISTLTIQRTEQRDSAMYRCASSLGWTEYNEQFFGPGTRLTVL.

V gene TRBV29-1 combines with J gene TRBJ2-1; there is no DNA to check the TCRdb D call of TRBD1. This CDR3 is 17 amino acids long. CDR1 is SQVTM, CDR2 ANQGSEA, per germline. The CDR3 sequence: CSVEDRAGGQIGNEQFF.

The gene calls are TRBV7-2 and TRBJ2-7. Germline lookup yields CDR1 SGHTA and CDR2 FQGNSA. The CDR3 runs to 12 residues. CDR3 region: CASSYPSYEQYF.

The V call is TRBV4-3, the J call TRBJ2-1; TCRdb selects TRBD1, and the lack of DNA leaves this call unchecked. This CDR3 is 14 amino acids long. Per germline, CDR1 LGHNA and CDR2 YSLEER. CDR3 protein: CASSQRPGGDEQFF.

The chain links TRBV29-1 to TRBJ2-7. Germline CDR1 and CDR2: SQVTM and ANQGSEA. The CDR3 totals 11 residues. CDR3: CSVEDTSEQYF.

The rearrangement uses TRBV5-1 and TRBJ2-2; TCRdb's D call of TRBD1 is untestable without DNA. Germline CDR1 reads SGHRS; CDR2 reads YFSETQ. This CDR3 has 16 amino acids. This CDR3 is CASSFRDRGRPGELFF.

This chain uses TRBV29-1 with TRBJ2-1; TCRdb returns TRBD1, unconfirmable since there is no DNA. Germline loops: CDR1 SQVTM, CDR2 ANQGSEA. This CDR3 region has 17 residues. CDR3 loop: CSVEGTVASVSPYEQFF.